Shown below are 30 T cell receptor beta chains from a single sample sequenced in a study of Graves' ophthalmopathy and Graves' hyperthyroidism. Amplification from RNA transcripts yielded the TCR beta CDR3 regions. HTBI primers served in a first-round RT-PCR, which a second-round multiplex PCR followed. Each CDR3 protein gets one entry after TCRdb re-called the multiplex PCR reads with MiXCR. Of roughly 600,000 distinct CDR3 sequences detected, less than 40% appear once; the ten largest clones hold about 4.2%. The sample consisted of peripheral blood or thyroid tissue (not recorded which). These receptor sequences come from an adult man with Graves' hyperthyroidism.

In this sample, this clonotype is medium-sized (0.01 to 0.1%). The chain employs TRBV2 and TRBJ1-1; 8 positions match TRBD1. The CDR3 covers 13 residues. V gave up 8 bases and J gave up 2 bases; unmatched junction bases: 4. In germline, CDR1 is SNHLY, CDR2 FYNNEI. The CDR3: CASWGQANTEAFF. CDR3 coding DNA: TGTGCCAGCTGGGGACAGGCAAACACTGAAGCTTTCTTT. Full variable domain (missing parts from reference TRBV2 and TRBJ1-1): EPEVTQTPSHQVTQMGQEVILRCVPISNHLYFYWYRQILGQKVEFLVSFYNNEISEKSEIFDDQFSVERPDGSNFTLKIRSTKLEDSAMYFCASWGQANTEAFFGQGTRLTVV.

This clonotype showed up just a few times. The CDR3 DNA follows: TGTGCCAGCAGTGGGGACGGAGATATGAACACTGAAGCTTTCTTT. Its protein is CASSGDGDMNTEAFF. The chain combines TRBV6-6 with TRBJ1-1; a possible D gene is TRBD1 (5 bases). The CDR3 spans 15 residues. Trimming pared 5 bases from V and 0 bases from J, leaving 13 bases between. CDR1 and CDR2 from the germline V gene are MNHNY and SVGAGI (reference sequence).

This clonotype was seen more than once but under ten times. The chain's CDR3 is CASPDRVPGELFF. CDR3 DNA: TGTGCCAGCCCTGACAGGGTCCCCGGGGAGCTGTTTTTT. The chain combines TRBV10-3 with TRBJ2-2; 7 bases are a match to TRBD1. J gave up 6 bases and V 10 bases, and 8 bases lay outside the gene matches. The CDR3 is 13 residues long. Germline CDR1 ENHRY, CDR2 SYGVKD.

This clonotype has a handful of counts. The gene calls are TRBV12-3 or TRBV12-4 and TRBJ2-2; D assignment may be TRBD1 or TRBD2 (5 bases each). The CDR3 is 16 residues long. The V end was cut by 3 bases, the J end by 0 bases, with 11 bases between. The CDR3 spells CASSFWQGANTGELFF. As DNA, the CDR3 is TGTGCCAGCAGTTTCTGGCAGGGAGCGAACACCGGGGAGCTGTTTTTT.

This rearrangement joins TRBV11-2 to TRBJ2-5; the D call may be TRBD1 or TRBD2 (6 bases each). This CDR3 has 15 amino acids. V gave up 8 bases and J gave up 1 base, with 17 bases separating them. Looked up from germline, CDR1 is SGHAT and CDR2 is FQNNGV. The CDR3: CASHTRGRLQETQYF. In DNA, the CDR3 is TGTGCCAGCCATACCCGGGGGCGCCTCCAAGAGACCCAGTACTTC.

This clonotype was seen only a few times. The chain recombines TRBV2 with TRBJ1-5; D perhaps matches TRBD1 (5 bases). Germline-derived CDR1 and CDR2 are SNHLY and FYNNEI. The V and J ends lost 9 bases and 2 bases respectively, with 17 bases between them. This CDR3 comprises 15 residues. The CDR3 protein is CASRREGAGNQPQHF. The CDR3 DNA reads TGTGCCAGTAGAAGGGAAGGGGCTGGCAATCAGCCCCAGCATTTT.

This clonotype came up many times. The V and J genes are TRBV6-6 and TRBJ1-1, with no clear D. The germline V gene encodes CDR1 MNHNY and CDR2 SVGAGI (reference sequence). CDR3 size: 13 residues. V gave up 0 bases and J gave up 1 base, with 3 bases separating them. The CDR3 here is CASSYSQNTEAFF. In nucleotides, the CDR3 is TGTGCCAGCAGTTACTCCCAGAACACTGAAGCTTTCTTT.

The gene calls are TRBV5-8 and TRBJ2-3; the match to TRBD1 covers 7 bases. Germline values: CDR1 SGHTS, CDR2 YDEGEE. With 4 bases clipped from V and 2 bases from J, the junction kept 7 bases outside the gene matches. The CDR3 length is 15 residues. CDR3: CASSPIGQVTDTQYF. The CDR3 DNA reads TGTGCCAGCAGCCCAATCGGACAGGTCACAGATACGCAGTATTTT.

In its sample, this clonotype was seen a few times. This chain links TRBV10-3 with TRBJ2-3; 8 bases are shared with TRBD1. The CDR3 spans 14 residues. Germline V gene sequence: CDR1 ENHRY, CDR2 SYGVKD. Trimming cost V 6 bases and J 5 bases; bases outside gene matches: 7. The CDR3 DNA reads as TGTGCCATCAGGGAAGGACAGGGCGGAGATACGCAGTATTTT. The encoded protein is CAIREGQGGDTQYF.

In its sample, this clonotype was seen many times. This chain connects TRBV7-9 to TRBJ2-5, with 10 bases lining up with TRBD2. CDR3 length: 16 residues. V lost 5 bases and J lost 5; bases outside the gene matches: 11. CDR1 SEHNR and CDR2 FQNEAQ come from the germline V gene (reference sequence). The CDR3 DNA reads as TGTGCCAGCAGCCAAGATCGAGCGGGGGGGCCTGAGACCCAGTACTTC. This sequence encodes CASSQDRAGGPETQYF.

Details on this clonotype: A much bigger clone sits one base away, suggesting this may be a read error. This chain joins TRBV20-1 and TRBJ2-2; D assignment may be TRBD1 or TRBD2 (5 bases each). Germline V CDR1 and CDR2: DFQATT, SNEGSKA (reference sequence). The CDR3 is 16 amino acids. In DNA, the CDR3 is TGCAGTGCTAGCCCGGGACCGGGGACGTTCGCCGGGGAGCTGTCTTTT. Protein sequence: CSASPGPGTFAGELSF.

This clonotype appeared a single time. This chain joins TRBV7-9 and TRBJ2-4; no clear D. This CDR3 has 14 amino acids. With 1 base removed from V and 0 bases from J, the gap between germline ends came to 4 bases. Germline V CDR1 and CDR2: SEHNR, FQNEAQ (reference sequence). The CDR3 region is CASSLGVAKNIQYF. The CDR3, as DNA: TGTGCCAGCAGCTTAGGCGTAGCCAAAAACATTCAGTACTTC.

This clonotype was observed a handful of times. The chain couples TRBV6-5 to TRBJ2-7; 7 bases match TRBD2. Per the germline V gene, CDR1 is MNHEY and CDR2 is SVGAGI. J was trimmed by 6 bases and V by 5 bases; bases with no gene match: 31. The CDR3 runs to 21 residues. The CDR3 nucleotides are TGTGCCAGCAGTCCCTCGAGGGGCGGGCCGCTGGGCGGGAGTACTGCTCGCGAGCAGTACTTC. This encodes CASSPSRGGPLGGSTAREQYF.

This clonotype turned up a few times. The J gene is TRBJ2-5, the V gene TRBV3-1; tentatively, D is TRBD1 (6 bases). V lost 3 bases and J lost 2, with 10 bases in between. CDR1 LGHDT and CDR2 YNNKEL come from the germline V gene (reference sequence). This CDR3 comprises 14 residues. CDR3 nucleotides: TGTGCCAGCAGCCAGGACAGCAGGCAAGAGACCCAGTACTTC. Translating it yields CASSQDSRQETQYF.

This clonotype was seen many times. The DNA for the CDR3 is TGTGCCAGCAGTGCTGGAGTCGGCTTTTATGGCTACACCTTC. Its translation is CASSAGVGFYGYTF. This chain connects TRBV12-3 or TRBV12-4 to TRBJ1-2; D remains ambiguous. Trimming cost V 5 bases and J 5 bases, with 15 bases left between them. The length of the CDR3 is 14 residues.

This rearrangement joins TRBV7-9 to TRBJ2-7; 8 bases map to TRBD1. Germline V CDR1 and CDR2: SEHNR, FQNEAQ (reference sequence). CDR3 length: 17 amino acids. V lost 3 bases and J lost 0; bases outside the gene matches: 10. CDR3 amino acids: CASSFREQGGYSYEQYF. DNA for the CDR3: TGTGCCAGCAGCTTCCGGGAACAGGGGGGATACTCCTACGAGCAGTACTTC. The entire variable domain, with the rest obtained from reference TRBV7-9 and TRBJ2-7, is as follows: DTGVSQNPRHKITKRGQNVTFRCDPISEHNRLYWYRQTLGQGPEFLTYFQNEAQLEKSRLLSDRFSAERPKGSFSTLEIQRTEQGDSAMYLCASSFREQGGYSYEQYFGPGTRLTVT.

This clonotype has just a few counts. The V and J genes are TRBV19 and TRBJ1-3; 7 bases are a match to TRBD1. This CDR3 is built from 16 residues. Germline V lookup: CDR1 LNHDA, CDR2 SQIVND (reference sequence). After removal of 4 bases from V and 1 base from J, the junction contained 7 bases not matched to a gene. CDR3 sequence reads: CASSTLGTVSGNTIYF. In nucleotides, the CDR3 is TGTGCCAGTAGTACTCTTGGGACAGTATCTGGAAACACCATATATTTT.

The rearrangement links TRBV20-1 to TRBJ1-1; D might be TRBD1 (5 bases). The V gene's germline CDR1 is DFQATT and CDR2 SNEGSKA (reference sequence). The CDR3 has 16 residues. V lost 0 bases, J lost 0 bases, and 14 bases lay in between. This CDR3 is CSARDTGALMNTEAFF. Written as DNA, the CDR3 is TGCAGTGCTAGAGATACTGGGGCACTAATGAACACTGAAGCTTTCTTT.

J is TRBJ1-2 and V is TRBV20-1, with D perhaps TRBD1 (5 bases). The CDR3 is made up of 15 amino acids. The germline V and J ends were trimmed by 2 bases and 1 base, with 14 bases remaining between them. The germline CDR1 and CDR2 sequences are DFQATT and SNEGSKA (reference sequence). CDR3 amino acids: CSARRSGVVNYGYTF. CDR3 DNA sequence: TGCAGTGCTAGAAGATCGGGGGTGGTTAACTATGGCTACACCTTC.

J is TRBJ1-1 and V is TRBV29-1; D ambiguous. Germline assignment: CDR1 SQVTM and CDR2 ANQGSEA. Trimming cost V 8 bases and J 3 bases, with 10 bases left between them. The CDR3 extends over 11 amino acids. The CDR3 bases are TGCAGCCTCGGGCAGTACACTGAAGCTTTCTTT. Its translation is CSLGQYTEAFF. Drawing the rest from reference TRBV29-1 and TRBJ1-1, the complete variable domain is SAVISQKPSRDICQRGTSLTIQCQVDSQVTMMFWYRQQPGQSLTLIATANQGSEATYESGFVIDKFPISRPNLTFSTLTVSNMSPEDSSIYLCSLGQYTEAFFGQGTRLTVV.

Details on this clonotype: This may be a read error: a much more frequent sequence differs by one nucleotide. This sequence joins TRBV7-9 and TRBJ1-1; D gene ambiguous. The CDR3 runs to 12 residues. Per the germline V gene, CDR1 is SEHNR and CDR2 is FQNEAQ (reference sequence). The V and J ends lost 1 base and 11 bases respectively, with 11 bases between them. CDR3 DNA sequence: TGTGCCAGCAGCTTAGTTGTATGGAACGCTTTCTTT. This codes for CASSLVVWNAFF. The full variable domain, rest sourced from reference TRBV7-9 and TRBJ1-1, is DTGVSQNPRHKITKRGQNVTFRCDPISEHNRLYWYRQTLGQGPEFLTYFQNEAQLEKSRLLSDRFSAERPKGSFSTLEIQRTEQGDSAMYLCASSLVVWNAFFGQGTRLTVV.

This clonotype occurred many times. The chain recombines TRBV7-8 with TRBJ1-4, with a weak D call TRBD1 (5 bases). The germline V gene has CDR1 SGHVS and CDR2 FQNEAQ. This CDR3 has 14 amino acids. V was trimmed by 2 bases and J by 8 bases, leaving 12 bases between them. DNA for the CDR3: TGTGCCAGCAGCTTAATAGGGGTGGGGGAAAAACTGTTTTTT. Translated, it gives CASSLIGVGEKLFF.

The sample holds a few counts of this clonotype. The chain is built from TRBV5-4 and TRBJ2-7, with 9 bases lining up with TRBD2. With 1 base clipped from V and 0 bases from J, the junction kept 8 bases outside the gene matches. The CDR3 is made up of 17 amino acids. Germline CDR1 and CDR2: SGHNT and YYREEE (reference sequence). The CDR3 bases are TGTGCCAGCAGCTTGAGGGTCCTAGCGGGAAGCTCCTACGAGCAGTACTTC. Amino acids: CASSLRVLAGSSYEQYF.

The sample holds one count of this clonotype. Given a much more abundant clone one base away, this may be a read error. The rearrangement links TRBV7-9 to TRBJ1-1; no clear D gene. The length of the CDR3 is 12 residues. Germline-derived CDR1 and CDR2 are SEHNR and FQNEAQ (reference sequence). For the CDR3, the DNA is TGTGCCAGCAGCCCATACGGCGTTGAAGCTTCCTTT. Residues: CASSPYGVEASF.

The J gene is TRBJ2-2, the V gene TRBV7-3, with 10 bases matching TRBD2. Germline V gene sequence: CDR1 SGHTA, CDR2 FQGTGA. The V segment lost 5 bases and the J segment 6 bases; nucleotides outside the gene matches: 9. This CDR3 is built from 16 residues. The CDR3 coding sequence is TGTGCCAGCAGCCCAAGGGGGACTAGCGTCCCCGGGGAGCTGTTTTTT. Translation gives CASSPRGTSVPGELFF.

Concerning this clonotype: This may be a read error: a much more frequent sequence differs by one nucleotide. The CDR3 sequence is CASGLGNGYTF. The CDR3 DNA is TGCGCCAGCGGCTTGGGGAATGGCTACACCTTC. The chain links TRBV5-1 to TRBJ1-2; no clear D. This CDR3 region has 11 residues. CDR1 is SGHRS, CDR2 YFSETQ, per germline.

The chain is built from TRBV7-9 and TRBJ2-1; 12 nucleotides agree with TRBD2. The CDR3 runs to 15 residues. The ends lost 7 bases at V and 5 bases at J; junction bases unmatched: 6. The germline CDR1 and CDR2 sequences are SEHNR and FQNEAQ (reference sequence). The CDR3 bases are TGTGCCAGCATTTGGACTAGCGGGACCGACAATGAGCAGTTCTTC. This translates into CASIWTSGTDNEQFF.

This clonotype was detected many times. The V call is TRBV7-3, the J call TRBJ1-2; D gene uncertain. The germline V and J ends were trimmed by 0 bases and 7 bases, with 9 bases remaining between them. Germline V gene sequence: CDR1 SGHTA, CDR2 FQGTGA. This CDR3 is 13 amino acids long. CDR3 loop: CASSLTGNSGYTF. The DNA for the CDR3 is TGTGCCAGCAGCTTAACCGGGAATTCTGGCTACACCTTC. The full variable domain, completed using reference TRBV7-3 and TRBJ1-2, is GAGVSQTPSNKVTEKGKYVELRCDPISGHTALYWYRQSLGQGPEFLIYFQGTGAADDSGLPNDRFFAVRPEGSVSTLKIQRTERGDSAVYLCASSLTGNSGYTFGSGTRLTVV.

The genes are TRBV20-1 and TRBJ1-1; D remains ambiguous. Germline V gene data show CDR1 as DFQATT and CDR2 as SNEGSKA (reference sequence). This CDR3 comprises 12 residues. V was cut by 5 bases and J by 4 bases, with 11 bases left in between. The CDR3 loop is CSAGEFVTEAFF. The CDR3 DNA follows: TGCAGTGCTGGGGAGTTTGTCACTGAAGCTTTCTTT.

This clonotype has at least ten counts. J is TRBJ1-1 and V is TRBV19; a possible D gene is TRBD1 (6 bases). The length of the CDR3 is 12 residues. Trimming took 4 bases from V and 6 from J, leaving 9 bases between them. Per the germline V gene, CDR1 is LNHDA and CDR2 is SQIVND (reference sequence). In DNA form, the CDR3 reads TGTGCCAGTAGTAAGGGGGGATCTGAAGCTTTCTTT. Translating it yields CASSKGGSEAFF.